The 14 T cell receptor beta chains below were found in one sample sequenced in a study of cytomegalovirus exposure and HLA in healthy donors. In the PCR, 60 Vbeta and 13 Jbeta primers were used. Assay used: immunoSEQ multiplex PCR; TCRdb lists only in-frame clones, some missing. This sample carries 100,000 to 150,000 clones, 84% of them seen once, and the ten largest clones take roughly 2.6%. The sample was PBMCs. These TCRs come from a man aged 45 to 65 in good health and CMV-seronegative.

The gene calls are TRBV28 and TRBJ1-6; a weak D match, TRBD1 (6 bases). The CDR3 contains 15 residues. Germline values: CDR1 MDHEN, CDR2 SYDVKM. With 6 bases removed from V and 7 bases from J, the gap between germline ends came to 16 bases. The CDR3 reads CASRTYGQPNSPLHF. Written as DNA, the CDR3 is TGTGCCAGCAGGACCTATGGACAGCCGAATTCACCCCTCCACTTT.

The chain couples TRBV13 to TRBJ2-7; possible D gene TRBD1, 6 bases. V was shortened by 5 bases and J by 6 bases, with 26 bases between the two germline ends. This CDR3 has 17 amino acids. The germline V gene has CDR1 PRHDT and CDR2 FYEKMQ (reference sequence). The CDR3 loop reads CASSIIMLGAQKGEQYF. DNA for the CDR3: TGTGCCAGCAGCATAATTATGTTGGGGGCGCAAAAGGGCGAGCAGTACTTC.

The chain's CDR3 is CASSWAGLYEQYF. The CDR3 nucleotides are TGCGCCAGCAGCTGGGCGGGGCTCTACGAGCAGTACTTC. The chain combines TRBV5-1 with TRBJ2-7; a weak D match, TRBD2 (6 bases). The germline V gene encodes CDR1 SGHRS and CDR2 YFSETQ. Trimming took off 3 bases at V and 3 bases at J, with 10 bases between the two ends. The CDR3 has 13 amino acids.

The DNA of the CDR3 is TGTGCCAGCAGCAAGGGGGACTACTCCTACAATGAGCAGTTCTTC. Its protein is CASSKGDYSYNEQFF. This chain links TRBV7-3 with TRBJ2-1; a weak D match, TRBD2 (7 bases). The germline V gene has CDR1 SGHTA and CDR2 FQGTGA. With 5 bases removed from V and 0 bases from J, the gap between germline ends came to 11 bases. This CDR3 comprises 15 residues.

This chain connects TRBV19 to TRBJ2-2, with D perhaps matching TRBD2 (5 bases). Trimming removed 2 bases at V and 7 bases at J, with 11 bases between. Germline lookup yields CDR1 LNHDA and CDR2 SQIVND (reference sequence). This CDR3 has 14 amino acids. The CDR3 protein is CASSISSTGGELFF. The CDR3 DNA follows: TGTGCCAGTAGTATATCTAGCACTGGCGGGGAGCTGTTTTTT.

This chain links TRBV6-1 with TRBJ1-2; D remains unclear. Trimming pared 6 bases from V and 5 bases from J, leaving 16 bases between. Germline CDR1 and CDR2: MNHNS and SASEGT. The CDR3 is 14 amino acids. For the CDR3, the DNA is TGTGCCAGCAGGCACCGGGATGGACCGTATGGCTACACCTTC. Its protein product is CASRHRDGPYGYTF.

This chain uses TRBV27 with TRBJ2-1, with TRBD1 identical over 9 bases. CDR3 length: 14 residues. Germline CDR1 MNHEY, CDR2 SMNVEV (reference sequence). The J segment lost 9 bases and the V segment lost 6 bases, leaving 9 bases of the junction unmatched. The DNA for the CDR3 is TGTGCCAGCAGGCTACAGGGGGCGGGAAGTGAGCAGTTCTTC. This codes for CASRLQGAGSEQFF.

This clone was detected only once. CDR3 bases: TGTGCCAGCAGAAAGACAGGGGAACTGGATGGGACCCAGTACTTC. This sequence encodes CASRKTGELDGTQYF. The chain combines TRBV5-4 with TRBJ2-5; 8 positions match TRBD1. The V and J ends lost 5 bases and 7 bases, in that order; junction bases with no gene match: 13. Per germline, CDR1 SGHNT and CDR2 YYREEE (reference sequence). The CDR3 is 15 residues long.

The genes are TRBV4-1 and TRBJ2-7, with D tentatively TRBD1 (5 bases). From germline, CDR1 is MGHRA and CDR2 YSYEKL. Trimming left V 3 bases short and J 2 bases short, with 11 bases between. This CDR3 has 14 amino acids. CDR3 sequence: CASSHGQAAYEQYF. The DNA of the CDR3 is TGCGCCAGCAGCCATGGACAAGCAGCCTACGAGCAGTACTTC.

V gene TRBV19 combines with J gene TRBJ2-1; 13 bases match TRBD2. Germline assignment: CDR1 LNHDA and CDR2 SQIVND (reference sequence). The CDR3 sequence is 16 residues long. Germline trimming cut 5 bases from V and 6 bases from J; bases unmatched to any gene: 7. This CDR3 reads CASSSSGTSGANEQFF. The CDR3 nucleotides are TGTGCCAGTAGTTCGTCCGGGACTAGCGGGGCCAATGAGCAGTTCTTC.

This clone has just one count. The chain links TRBV11-1 to TRBJ2-5, with unresolved D. V was clipped by 6 bases and J by 1 base, with 9 bases between them. CDR1 and CDR2 from the germline V gene are SGHAT and FQDESV (reference sequence). This CDR3 comprises 13 residues. CDR3 residues: CASSFIFQETQYF. CDR3 bases: TGTGCCAGCAGTTTTATTTTCCAAGAGACCCAGTACTTC.

The chain recombines TRBV7-3 with TRBJ2-7; TRBD1 might be the D (5 bases). V was trimmed by 1 base and J by 12 bases, leaving 13 bases between them. Germline CDR1 and CDR2: SGHTA and FQGTGA. The CDR3 contains 12 residues. The CDR3 here is CASSLNQGKVYF. CDR3 coding DNA: TGTGCCAGCAGCTTAAACCAGGGAAAGGTGTACTTC.

The chain carries TRBV27 and TRBJ2-7; a possible D gene is TRBD2 (6 bases). The germline V gene encodes CDR1 MNHEY and CDR2 SMNVEV (reference sequence). This CDR3 spans 14 amino acids. Trimming took 3 bases from V and 6 from J, leaving 15 bases between them. The CDR3 coding sequence is TGTGCCAGCAGTTTTGGAGGGGAGGTACGCGAGCAGTACTTC. Translating gives CASSFGGEVREQYF.

V gene TRBV25-1 combines with J gene TRBJ2-3; 10 bases are a match to TRBD2. CDR3 size: 15 residues. Germline CDR1 is MGHDK and CDR2 is SYGVNS. V shed 2 bases, J shed 5 bases, and the junction held 4 bases outside the gene matches. The CDR3 nucleotides are TGTGCCAGCAGTGAACTAGCGGGGGATGTAGATACGCAGTATTTT. Amino acids: CASSELAGDVDTQYF.